This T cell receptor beta chain was sequenced for a study of vaccination effects on CD4 cells after COVID-19. For the study at large: Subjects were given two BNT162b2 or mRNA-1273 vaccine doses. Study results and limitations: Both infection-induced and vaccine-induced clones contracted markedly at late post-vaccination timepoints.

Before sequencing took place, the ViraFEST assay used viral peptide pools to expand antigen-specific CD4+ T cells. The culture ran for 10 days before CD4+ T cells were isolated. Cultivation was performed at 1.5 million to 2 million PBMC per well with approximately 10 IU/ml IL-2 and 9 to 10 ug/ml peptides added. Half of the medium was exchanged for IL-2 medium on both days 3 and 7. The data were produced by immunoSEQ multiplex PCR, yet TCRdb's version contains in-frame clones alone and is incomplete. The sample includes 55,000 to 65,000 clones, roughly 81% of them seen just once. In this sample, this clone turned up once. Its antigen is not known. With 5 bases removed from V and 2 bases from J, the gap between germline ends came to 9 bases. The germline CDR1 and CDR2 sequences are KGHDR and SFDVKD. The CDR3 covers 14 residues.

This sample comprised CD4+ T cells from PBMCs cultured with HCoV-229E spike peptides, obtained before COVID-19 vaccination. This clonotype originated in a human donor who received a COVID-19 vaccine. J is TRBJ1-5 and V is TRBV24-1; D might be TRBD1 (5 bases). In DNA, the CDR3 is TGTGCCACCAGTGGCAGGGACGGCAATCAGCCCCAGCATTTT. Its translation: CATSGRDGNQPQHF.